This T cell receptor (beta chain) was sequenced for a study of blood T cell repertoires in COVID-19. Background on the study: The United States, Italy and Spain supplied acute and convalescent COVID-19 samples. Sources were T cells, B-cell-depleted T cells, or PBMCs; the material itself was cDNA or gDNA.

Authors' data handling: Amplified reference gene primers provided the basis for estimating nucleated cell counts. Sequenced by immunoSEQ multiplex PCR; TCRdb stores in-frame clones only, minus some. The V and J calls and clone size come from that table; D and trimming were worked out from the DNA. Among under 250,000 clones listed, around 90% were seen once. This CDR3 has 12 residues. Looked up from germline, CDR1 is SGDLS and CDR2 is YYNGEE. The germline V and J ends were trimmed by 2 bases and 7 bases, with 10 bases remaining between them. Sample: peripheral blood. This TCR came from a man aged 60 to 75 who had recovered from COVID-19. The gene calls are TRBV9 and TRBJ2-7; tentatively, D is TRBD1 (5 bases). CDR3 bases: TGTGCCAGCAGCGTTGATGGGGCGGAGCAGTACTTC. This codes for CASSVDGAEQYF.